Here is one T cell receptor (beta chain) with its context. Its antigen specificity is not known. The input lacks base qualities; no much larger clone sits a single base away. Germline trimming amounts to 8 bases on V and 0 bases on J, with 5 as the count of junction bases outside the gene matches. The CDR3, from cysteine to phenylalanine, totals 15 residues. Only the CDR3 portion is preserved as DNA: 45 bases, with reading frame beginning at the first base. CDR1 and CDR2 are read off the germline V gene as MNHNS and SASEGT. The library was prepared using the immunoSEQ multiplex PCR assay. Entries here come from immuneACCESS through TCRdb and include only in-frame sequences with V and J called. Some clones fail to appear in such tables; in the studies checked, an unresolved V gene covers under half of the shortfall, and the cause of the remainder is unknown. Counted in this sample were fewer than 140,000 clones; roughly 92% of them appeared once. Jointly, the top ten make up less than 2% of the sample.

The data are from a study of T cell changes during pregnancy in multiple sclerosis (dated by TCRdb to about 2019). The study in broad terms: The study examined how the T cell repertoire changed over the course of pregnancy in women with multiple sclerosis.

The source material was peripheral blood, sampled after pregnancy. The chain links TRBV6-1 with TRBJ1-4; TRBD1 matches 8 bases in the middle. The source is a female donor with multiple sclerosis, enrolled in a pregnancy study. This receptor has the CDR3 CASRGQDSTNEKLFF. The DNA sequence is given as TGTGCCAGCCGGGGACAGGATTCAACTAATGAAAAACTGTTTTTT.